This TCR beta chain appears in the sequencing data of a study of T cell repertoires in cytomegalovirus infection. This clonotype occurred a few times. Antigen specificity is unknown. MiXCR was run by TCRdb on the reads, yielding one entry per CDR3 protein. Of some 700,000 distinct CDR3 sequences listed, around a third were seen once; the top ten hold about 20%. Findings and caveats of the study: The ex vivo response was dominated by HLA-C-restricted CMV-specific TCR beta clonotypes.

Germline V gene data show CDR1 as SGHRS and CDR2 as YFSETQ. After removal of 3 bases from V and 3 bases from J, the junction contained 5 bases not matched to a gene. CDR3 length: 15 amino acids. The chain joins TRBV5-1 to TRBJ2-7; 11 positions agree with TRBD2. The TCR comes from a human donor in good health (CMV status not recorded). Some clones in this sample may be carry-over from other donors' samples. Material: cultured PBMCs, obtained from culture after CMV antigen stimulation. The CDR3 bases are TGCGCCAGCAGCTCTGGGACTAGCGGAGTCTACGAGCAGTACTTC. Protein sequence: CASSSGTSGVYEQYF.